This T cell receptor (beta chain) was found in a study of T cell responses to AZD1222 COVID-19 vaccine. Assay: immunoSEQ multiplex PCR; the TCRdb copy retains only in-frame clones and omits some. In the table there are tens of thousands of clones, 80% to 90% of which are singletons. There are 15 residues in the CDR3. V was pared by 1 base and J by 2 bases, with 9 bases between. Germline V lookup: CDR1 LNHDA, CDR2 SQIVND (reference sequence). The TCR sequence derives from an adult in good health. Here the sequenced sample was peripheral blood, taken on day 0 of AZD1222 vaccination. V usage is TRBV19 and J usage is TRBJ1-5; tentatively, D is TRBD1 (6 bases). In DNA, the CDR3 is TGTGCCAGTAGTATAGGGGGGGCAGGCAATCAGCCCCAGCATTTT. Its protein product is CASSIGGAGNQPQHF.